This T cell receptor (beta chain) was identified during a study of T cells in Graves' hyperthyroidism and ophthalmopathy. Orbital computed tomography and thyroid ultrasound, together with serum TRAb and thyroxine and clinical symptoms, were used for diagnoses. The CDR3 sequence is 14 residues long. V trimming: 5 bases; J trimming: 6 bases; junction bases outside the gene matches: 5. Germline values: CDR1 MDHEN, CDR2 SYDVKM. RNA transcripts gave rise to amplified TCR beta CDR3 regions. Carried out on the TCR CDR3, a first-round RT-PCR used the HTBI primer set. MiXCR, applied by TCRdb to the multiplex PCR reads, yields one record per CDR3 protein. The sample yields approximately 530,000 distinct CDR3 sequences, about a sixth seen once. This clonotype was found a few times.

This rearrangement joins TRBV28 to TRBJ2-1, with 9 positions matching TRBD1. This clonotype originated in a woman aged 18-29 years with Graves' hyperthyroidism. Sequencing was carried out using blood. CDR3 nucleotides: TGTGCCAGCAGTCCACCGGACAGGGGCAATGAGCAGTTCTTC. Translating gives CASSPPDRGNEQFF.